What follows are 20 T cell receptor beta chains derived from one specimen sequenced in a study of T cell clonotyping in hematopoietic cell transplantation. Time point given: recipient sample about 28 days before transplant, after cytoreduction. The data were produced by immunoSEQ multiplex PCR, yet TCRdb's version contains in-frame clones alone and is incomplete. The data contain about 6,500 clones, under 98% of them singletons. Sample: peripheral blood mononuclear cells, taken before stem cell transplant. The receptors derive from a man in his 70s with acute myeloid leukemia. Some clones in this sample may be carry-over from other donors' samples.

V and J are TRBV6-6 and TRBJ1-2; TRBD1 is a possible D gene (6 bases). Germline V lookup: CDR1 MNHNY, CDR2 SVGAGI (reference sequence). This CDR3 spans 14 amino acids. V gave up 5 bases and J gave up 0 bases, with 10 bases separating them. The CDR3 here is CASSGDTSNYGYTF. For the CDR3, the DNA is TGTGCCAGCAGTGGGGACACATCTAACTATGGCTACACCTTC.

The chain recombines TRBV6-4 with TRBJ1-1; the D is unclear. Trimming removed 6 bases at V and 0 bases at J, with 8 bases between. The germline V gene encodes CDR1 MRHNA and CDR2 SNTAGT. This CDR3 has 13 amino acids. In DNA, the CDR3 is TGTGCCAGCAGCTCTAATATGAACACTGAAGCTTTCTTT. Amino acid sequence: CASSSNMNTEAFF.

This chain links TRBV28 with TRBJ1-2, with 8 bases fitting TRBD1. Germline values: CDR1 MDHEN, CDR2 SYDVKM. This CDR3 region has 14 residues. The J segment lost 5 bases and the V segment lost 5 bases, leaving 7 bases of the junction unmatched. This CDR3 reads CASSIDRGVYGYTF. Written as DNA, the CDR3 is TGTGCCAGCAGTATAGACAGGGGTGTTTATGGCTACACCTTC.

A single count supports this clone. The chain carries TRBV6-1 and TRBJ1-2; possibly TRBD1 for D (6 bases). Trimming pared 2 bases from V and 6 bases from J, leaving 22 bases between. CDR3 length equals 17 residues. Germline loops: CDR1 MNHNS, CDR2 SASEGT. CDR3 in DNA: TGTGCCAGCAGTGAACGAGACACAGGGACCCCTGGCGATGGCTACACCTTC. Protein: CASSERDTGTPGDGYTF.

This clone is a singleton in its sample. The CDR3 bases are TGCAGTGTACTGGGGGATGGAAACACCATATATTTT. Amino acid sequence: CSVLGDGNTIYF. This chain connects TRBV29-1 to TRBJ1-3, with D perhaps TRBD1 (5 bases). Per germline, CDR1 SQVTM and CDR2 ANQGSEA. The CDR3 has 12 residues.

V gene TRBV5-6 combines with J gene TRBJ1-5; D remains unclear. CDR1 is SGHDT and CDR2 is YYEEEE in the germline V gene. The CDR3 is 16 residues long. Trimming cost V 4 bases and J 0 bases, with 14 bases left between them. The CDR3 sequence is CASSKVGSYSNQPQHF. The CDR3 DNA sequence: TGTGCCAGCAGCAAAGTGGGGAGTTATAGCAATCAGCCCCAGCATTTT.

The CDR3 sequence is CASSRTGLGNGYTF. CDR3 DNA sequence: TGTGCCAGCAGTCGAACAGGACTAGGGAATGGCTACACCTTC. The chain employs TRBV4-2 and TRBJ1-2; tentatively, D is TRBD1 (5 bases). Per germline, CDR1 LGHNA and CDR2 YNFKEQ. V dropped 6 bases and J dropped 6 bases, with 17 bases sitting between them. CDR3 length equals 14 residues.

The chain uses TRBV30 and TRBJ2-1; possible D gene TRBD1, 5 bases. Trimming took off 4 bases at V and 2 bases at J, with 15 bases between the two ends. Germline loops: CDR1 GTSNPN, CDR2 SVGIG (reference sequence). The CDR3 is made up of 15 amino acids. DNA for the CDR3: TGTGCCTGGACCGGAACGGGCAGGGCCTACAATGAGCAGTTCTTC. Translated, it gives CAWTGTGRAYNEQFF. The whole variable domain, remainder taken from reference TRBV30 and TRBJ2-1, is SQTIHQWPATLVQPVGSPLSLECTVEGTSNPNLYWYRQAAGRGLQLLFYSVGIGQISSEVPQNLSASRPQDRQFILSSKKLLLSDSGFYLCAWTGTGRAYNEQFFGPGTRLTVL.

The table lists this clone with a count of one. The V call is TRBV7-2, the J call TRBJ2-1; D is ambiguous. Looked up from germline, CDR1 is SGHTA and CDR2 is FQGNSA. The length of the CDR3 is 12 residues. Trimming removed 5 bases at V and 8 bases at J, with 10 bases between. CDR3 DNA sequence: TGTGCCAGCAGCATACGACGAGATGAGCAGTTCTTC. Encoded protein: CASSIRRDEQFF.

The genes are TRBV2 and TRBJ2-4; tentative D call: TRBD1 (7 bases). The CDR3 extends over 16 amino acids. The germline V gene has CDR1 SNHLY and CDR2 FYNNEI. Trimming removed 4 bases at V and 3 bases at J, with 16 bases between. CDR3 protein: CASSGAEGARKNIQYF. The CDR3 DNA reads TGTGCCAGCAGTGGGGCGGAGGGGGCGCGCAAAAACATTCAGTACTTC. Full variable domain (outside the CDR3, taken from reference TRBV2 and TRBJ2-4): EPEVTQTPSHQVTQMGQEVILRCVPISNHLYFYWYRQILGQKVEFLVSFYNNEISEKSEIFDDQFSVERPDGSNFTLKIRSTKLEDSAMYFCASSGAEGARKNIQYFGAGTRLSVL.

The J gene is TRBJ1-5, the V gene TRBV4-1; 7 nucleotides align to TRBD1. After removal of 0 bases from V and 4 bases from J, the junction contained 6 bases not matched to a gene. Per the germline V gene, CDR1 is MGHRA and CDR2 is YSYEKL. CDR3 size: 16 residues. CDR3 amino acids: CASSQEGSRGNQPQHF. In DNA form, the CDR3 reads TGCGCCAGCAGCCAAGAAGGGTCCAGGGGGAATCAGCCCCAGCATTTT.

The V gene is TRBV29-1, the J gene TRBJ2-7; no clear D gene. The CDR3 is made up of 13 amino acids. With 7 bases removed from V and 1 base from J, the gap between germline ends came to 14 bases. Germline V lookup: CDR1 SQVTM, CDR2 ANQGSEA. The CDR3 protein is CSATRLGSYEQYF. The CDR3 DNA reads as TGCAGCGCTACCAGACTGGGATCCTACGAGCAGTACTTC.

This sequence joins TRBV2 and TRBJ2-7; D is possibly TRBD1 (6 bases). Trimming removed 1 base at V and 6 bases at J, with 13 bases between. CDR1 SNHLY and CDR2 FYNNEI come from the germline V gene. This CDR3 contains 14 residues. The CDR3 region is CASSEGSIRGEQYF. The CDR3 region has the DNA TGTGCCAGCAGTGAAGGCAGTATCAGGGGCGAGCAGTACTTC.

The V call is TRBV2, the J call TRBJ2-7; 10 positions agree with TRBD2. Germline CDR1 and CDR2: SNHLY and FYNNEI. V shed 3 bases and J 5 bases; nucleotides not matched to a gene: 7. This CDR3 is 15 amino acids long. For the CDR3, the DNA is TGTGCCAGCAGTGACCGGACTAGCGGCCGCAACGAGCAGTACTTC. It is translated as CASSDRTSGRNEQYF. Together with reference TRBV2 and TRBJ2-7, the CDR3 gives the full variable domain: EPEVTQTPSHQVTQMGQEVILRCVPISNHLYFYWYRQILGQKVEFLVSFYNNEISEKSEIFDDQFSVERPDGSNFTLKIRSTKLEDSAMYFCASSDRTSGRNEQYFGPGTRLTVT.

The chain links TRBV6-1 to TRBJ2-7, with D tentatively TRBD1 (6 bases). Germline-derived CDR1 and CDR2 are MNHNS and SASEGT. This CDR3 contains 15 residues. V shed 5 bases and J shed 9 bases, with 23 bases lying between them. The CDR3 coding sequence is TGTGCCAGCAGTAAAGTTTGGACAGAGAACGAGCGGCAGTACTTC. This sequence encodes CASSKVWTENERQYF.

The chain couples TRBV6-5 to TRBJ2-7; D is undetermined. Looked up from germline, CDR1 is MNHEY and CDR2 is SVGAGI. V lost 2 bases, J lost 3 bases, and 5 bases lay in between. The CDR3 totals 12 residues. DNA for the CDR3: TGTGCCAGCAGTTACAACAGCTACGAGCAGTACTTC. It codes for CASSYNSYEQYF.

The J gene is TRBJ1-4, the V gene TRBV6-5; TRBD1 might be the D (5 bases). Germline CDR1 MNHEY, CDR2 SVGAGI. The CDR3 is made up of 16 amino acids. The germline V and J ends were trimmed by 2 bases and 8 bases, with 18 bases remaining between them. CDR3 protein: CASSYTPGPSGEKLFF. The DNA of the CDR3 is TGTGCCAGCAGTTACACTCCGGGGCCGAGCGGAGAAAAACTGTTTTTT.

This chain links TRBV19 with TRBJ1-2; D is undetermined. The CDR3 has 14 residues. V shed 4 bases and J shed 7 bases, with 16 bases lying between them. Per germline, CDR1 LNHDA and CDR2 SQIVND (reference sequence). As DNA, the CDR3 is TGTGCCAGTAGTACCTCCGGGCTCCAACTTGGCTACACCTTC. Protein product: CASSTSGLQLGYTF.

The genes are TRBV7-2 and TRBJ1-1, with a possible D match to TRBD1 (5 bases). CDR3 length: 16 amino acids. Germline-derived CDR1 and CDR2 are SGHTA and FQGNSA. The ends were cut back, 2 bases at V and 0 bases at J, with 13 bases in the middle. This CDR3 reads CASSLTPGPLNTEAFF. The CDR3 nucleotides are TGTGCCAGCAGCTTAACCCCGGGGCCCTTGAACACTGAAGCTTTCTTT.

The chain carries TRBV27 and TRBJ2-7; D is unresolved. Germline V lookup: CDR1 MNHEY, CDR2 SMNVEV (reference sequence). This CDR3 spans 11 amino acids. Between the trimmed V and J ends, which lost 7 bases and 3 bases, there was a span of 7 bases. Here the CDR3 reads CASKAIYEQYF. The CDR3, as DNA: TGTGCCAGCAAAGCTATCTACGAGCAGTACTTC.